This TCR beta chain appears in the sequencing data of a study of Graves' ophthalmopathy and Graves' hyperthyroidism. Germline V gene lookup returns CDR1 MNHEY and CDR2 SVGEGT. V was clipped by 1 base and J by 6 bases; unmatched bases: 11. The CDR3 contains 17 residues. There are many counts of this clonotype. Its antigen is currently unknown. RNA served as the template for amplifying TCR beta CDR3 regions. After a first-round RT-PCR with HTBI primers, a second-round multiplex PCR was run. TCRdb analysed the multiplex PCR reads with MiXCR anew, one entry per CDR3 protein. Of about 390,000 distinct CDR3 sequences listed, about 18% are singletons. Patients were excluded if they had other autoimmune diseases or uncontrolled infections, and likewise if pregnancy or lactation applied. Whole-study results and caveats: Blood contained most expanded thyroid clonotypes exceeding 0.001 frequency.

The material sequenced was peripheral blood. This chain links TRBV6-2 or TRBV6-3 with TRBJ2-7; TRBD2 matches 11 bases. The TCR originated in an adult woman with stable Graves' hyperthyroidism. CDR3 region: CASSYLGLADRSPEQYF. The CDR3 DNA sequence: TGTGCCAGCAGTTACTTGGGACTAGCGGACCGGTCGCCCGAGCAGTACTTC.